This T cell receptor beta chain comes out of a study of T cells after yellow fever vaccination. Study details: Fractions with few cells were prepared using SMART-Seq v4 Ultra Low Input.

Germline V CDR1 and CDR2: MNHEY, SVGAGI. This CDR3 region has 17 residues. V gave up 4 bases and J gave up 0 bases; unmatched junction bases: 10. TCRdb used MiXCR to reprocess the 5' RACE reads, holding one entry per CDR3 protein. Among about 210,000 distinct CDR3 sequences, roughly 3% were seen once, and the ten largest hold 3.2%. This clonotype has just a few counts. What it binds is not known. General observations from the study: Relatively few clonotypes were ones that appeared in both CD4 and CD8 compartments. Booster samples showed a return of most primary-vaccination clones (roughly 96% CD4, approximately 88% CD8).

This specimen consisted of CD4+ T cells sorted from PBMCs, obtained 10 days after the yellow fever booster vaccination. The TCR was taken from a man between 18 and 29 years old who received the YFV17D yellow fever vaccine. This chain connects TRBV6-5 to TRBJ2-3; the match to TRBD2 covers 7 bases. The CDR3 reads CASSWFGGLGSTDTQYF. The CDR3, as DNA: TGTGCCAGCAGTTGGTTCGGAGGACTAGGAAGCACAGATACGCAGTATTTT.